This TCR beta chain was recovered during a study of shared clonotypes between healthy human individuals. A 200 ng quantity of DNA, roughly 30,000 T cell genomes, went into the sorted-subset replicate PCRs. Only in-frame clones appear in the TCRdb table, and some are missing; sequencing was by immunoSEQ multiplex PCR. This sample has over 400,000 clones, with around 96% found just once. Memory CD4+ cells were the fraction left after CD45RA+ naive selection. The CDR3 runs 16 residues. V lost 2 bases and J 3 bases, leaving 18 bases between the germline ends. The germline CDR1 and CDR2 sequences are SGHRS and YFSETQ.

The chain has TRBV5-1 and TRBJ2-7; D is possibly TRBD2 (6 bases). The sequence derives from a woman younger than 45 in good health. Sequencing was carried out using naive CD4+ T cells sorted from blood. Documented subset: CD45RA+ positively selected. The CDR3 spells CASSFWRAGTRYEQYF. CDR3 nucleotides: TGCGCCAGCAGCTTTTGGAGGGCCGGGACCCGCTACGAGCAGTACTTC.